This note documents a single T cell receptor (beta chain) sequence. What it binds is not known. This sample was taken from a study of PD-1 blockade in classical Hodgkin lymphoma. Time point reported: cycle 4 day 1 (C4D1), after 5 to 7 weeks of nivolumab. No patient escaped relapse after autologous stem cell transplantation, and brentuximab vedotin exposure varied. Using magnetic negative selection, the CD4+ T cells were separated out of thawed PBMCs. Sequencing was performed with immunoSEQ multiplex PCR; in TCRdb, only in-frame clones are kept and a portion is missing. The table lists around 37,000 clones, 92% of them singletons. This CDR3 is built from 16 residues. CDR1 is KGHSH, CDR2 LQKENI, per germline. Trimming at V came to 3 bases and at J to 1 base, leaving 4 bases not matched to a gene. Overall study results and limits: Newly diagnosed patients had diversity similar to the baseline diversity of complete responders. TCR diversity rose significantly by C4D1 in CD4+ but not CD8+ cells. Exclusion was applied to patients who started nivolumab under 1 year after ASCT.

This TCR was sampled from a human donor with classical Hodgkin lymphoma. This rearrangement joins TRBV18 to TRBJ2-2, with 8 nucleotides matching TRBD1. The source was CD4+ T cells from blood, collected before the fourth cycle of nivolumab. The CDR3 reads CASSPRDRMNTGELFF. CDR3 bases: TGTGCCAGCTCACCCCGGGACAGGATGAACACCGGGGAGCTGTTTTTT.